Listed below are T cell receptor beta chains from one sample, sequenced in a study of post-analysis software for immune sequencing data. From the PCR reads, TCRdb called clonotypes with MiXCR, one entry per CDR3 protein. The table has about 160,000 distinct CDR3 sequences, roughly 34% seen once. Material: blood, obtained after autologous hematopoietic stem cell transplantation. These receptors all stem from a girl under 18 with multiple sclerosis. CDR3s include the opening cysteine and the closing phenylalanine or tryptophan. A D gene is named only where the DNA matches it firmly. A row's size may be missing; if present it is once, few, many or a size class.

v_gene	j_gene	abundance	d_gene	CDR3aa	CDR3nt
TRBV18	TRBJ2-5	-	TRBD1	CASSPQGQSKQYF	TGTGCCAGCTCACCACAGGGACAGTCGAAGCAGTACTTC
TRBV20-1	TRBJ2-3	few	-	CSVKVTDTQYF	TGCAGTGTCAAGGTCACAGATACGCAGTATTTT
TRBV6-5	TRBJ2-2	-	TRBD1	CASSSPARQGTGELFF	TGTGCCAGCAGTTCCCCAGCGCGACAGGGCACCGGGGAGCTGTTTTTT
TRBV7-9	TRBJ1-1	-	-	CASSLNRVNTEAFF	TGTGCCAGCAGCTTAAACAGGGTGAACACTGAAGCTTTCTTT
TRBV11-2	TRBJ1-4	-	-	CASSLDRFQGNEKLFF	TGTGCCAGCAGCTTAGATCGGTTTCAGGGAAACGAAAAACTGTTTTTT
TRBV5-6	TRBJ2-4	-	-	CASSLVSGGDIQYF	TGTGCCAGCAGCTTGGTATCGGGTGGGGACATTCAGTACTTC
TRBV29-1	TRBJ2-3	-	TRBD2	CSVAGLAGDTQYF	TGCAGCGTTGCGGGACTAGCGGGAGATACGCAGTATTTT
TRBV12-3/TRBV12-4	TRBJ2-3	-	-	CASSWRFDTQYF	TGTGCCAGCAGTTGGAGGTTCGATACGCAGTATTTT
TRBV4-2	TRBJ2-7	-	-	CASSPSSLPYEQYF	TGTGCCAGCAGCCCCTCCTCCCTCCCCTACGAGCAGTACTTC
TRBV10-3	TRBJ2-7	few	TRBD2	CAIETSGRTVYEQYF	TGTGCCATCGAGACTAGCGGGAGAACGGTCTACGAGCAGTACTTC
TRBV27	TRBJ1-2	few	-	CASSLSGARENDGYTF	TGTGCCAGCAGTTTATCGGGGGCCCGGGAGAATGATGGCTACACCTTC
TRBV29-1	TRBJ1-2	many	TRBD1	CTAGTGNYGYTF	TGCACCGCGGGGACAGGGAACTATGGCTACACCTTC